The clone carrying this TCR beta chain was recorded at least ten times. Its target is unknown. This may come from a read error, since a much larger clone is one base off. This entry is derived from a study of metastatic and nonmetastatic thyroid tumors. Study details: Blood and tumor or nodule tissue repertoires from malignant and benign thyroid patients were compared.

Study results and caveats: Compared with benign nodules, malignant thyroid tumors were reported to have significantly higher TCR beta diversity in both blood and tumor.

Authors' data handling: A classifier of distant metastasis in papillary thyroid cancer was built from CDR3 differences (across clinicopathological groups). MiXCR reprocessed the PCR reads for TCRdb. The V and J calls follow TCRdb's processing rather than the paper's. This sample carries some 25,000 clones, 15% to 20% of them seen once, and the ten largest clones take about 5%. Each patient came to thyroid surgery without any prior treatment (of any kind). Germline V gene sequence: CDR1 SNHLY, CDR2 FYNNEI. This CDR3 is built from 15 residues. The J gene is TRBJ2-3, the V gene TRBV2, with a weak D call TRBD2 (5 bases). The sequence was obtained from a male donor with papillary thyroid cancer or a benign thyroid nodule (not recorded which). Some clones in this sample may be carry-over from other donors' samples. Sequenced: blood. CDR3 region: CASDPAAANWDTQCF. For the CDR3, the DNA is TGTGCCAGCGACCCAGCAGCGGCCAACTGGGATACGCAGTGTTTT.